These 15 T cell receptor beta chains were sequenced from one sample in a study of blood T cell repertoires in COVID-19. The method was immunoSEQ multiplex PCR; TCRdb's version includes in-frame clones alone and lacks a portion of them. This table has some 200,000 clones, about 86% appearing once. Specimen: peripheral blood. Receptors originate from a man aged 30-40 years with active or convalescent COVID-19.

This rearrangement joins TRBV27 to TRBJ1-2; a possible D gene is TRBD1 (6 bases). Germline V gives CDR1 MNHEY, CDR2 SMNVEV (reference sequence). The CDR3 extends over 15 amino acids. Trimming shortened V by 3 bases and J by 4 bases, and 15 bases separated the two germline ends. Here the CDR3 DNA reads TGTGCCAGCAGTTTGCGGCAGGGGTCCGCCTATGGCTACACCTTC. Translating gives CASSLRQGSAYGYTF.

As for this clone: A much larger clone is a single base away; this may be a read error. The rearrangement uses TRBV7-9 and TRBJ1-2; D perhaps matches TRBD1 (5 bases). The germline CDR1 and CDR2 sequences are SEHNR and FQNEAQ (reference sequence). This CDR3 region has 13 residues. Trimming stripped 2 bases from V and 4 bases from J, with 8 bases between. The CDR3 protein is CASSLQGSYGYTF. The CDR3 DNA reads TGTGCCAGCAGCTTACAGGGATCCTATGGCTACACCTTC.

This clone was counted between two and nine times. J is TRBJ2-3 and V is TRBV19, with D perhaps matching TRBD2 (5 bases). Trimming cost V 4 bases and J 2 bases, with 16 bases left between them. The CDR3 is 16 residues long. Germline CDR1 LNHDA, CDR2 SQIVND (reference sequence). The DNA of the CDR3 is TGTGCCAGTAGTAACGGTGCGAGCGGCCCCACAGATACGCAGTATTTT. Translation gives CASSNGASGPTDTQYF.

V and J are TRBV19 and TRBJ1-1; D is perhaps TRBD1 (5 bases). Looked up from germline, CDR1 is LNHDA and CDR2 is SQIVND (reference sequence). The CDR3 spans 14 residues. V was pared by 6 bases and J by 0 bases, with 11 bases between. This chain's CDR3 is CASRPDRLNTEAFF. The CDR3 bases are TGTGCCAGTAGGCCCGACAGATTGAACACTGAAGCTTTCTTT.

This clone was seen a single time. The chain is built from TRBV28 and TRBJ1-4, with 10 positions matching TRBD1. Germline-derived CDR1 and CDR2 are MDHEN and SYDVKM. The trim removed 4 bases at V and 8 bases at J, leaving 7 bases unmatched. This CDR3 spans 15 amino acids. In nucleotides, the CDR3 is TGTGCCAGCAGTTCCCCCGGGACAGGGGACGAAAAACTGTTTTTT. Its protein is CASSSPGTGDEKLFF.

The chain recombines TRBV11-2 with TRBJ1-1; 7 bases match TRBD1. The ends lost 3 bases at V and 3 bases at J; junction bases unmatched: 10. CDR1 is SGHAT, CDR2 FQNNGV, per germline. The CDR3 covers 16 residues. This CDR3 reads CASSLEPGGTDTEAFF. In nucleotides, the CDR3 is TGTGCCAGCAGCTTGGAGCCAGGGGGGACGGACACTGAAGCTTTCTTT. Variable domain in full (rest from reference TRBV11-2 and TRBJ1-1): EAGVAQSPRYKIIEKRQSVAFWCNPISGHATLYWYQQILGQGPKLLIQFQNNGVVDDSQLPKDRFSAERLKGVDSTLKIQPAKLEDSAVYLCASSLEPGGTDTEAFFGQGTRLTVV.

The chain combines TRBV19 with TRBJ1-1, with D perhaps matching TRBD1 (5 bases). This CDR3 region has 13 residues. Trimming stripped 8 bases from V and 1 base from J, with 11 bases between. Per germline, CDR1 LNHDA and CDR2 SQIVND (reference sequence). CDR3 in DNA: TGTGCCAGTCTGGGCAGGGCGAACACTGAAGCTTTCTTT. This encodes CASLGRANTEAFF.

The chain employs TRBV10-2 and TRBJ1-4, with D unclear. The germline V gene has CDR1 WSHSY and CDR2 SAAADI. Trimming pared 2 bases from V and 3 bases from J, leaving 22 bases between. The CDR3 loop spans 19 amino acids. The CDR3 here is CASSELKGTIAAANEKLFF. The DNA for the CDR3 is TGCGCCAGCAGTGAGCTCAAGGGCACCATCGCAGCGGCTAATGAAAAACTGTTTTTT.

This clone was observed a few times. The chain couples TRBV5-6 to TRBJ1-1; TRBD1 matches 7 bases. Unmatched junction bases numbered 5, after V lost 0 bases and J lost 0 bases. Germline lookup yields CDR1 SGHDT and CDR2 YYEEEE. This CDR3 is 16 amino acids long. The CDR3 sequence: CASSLGTGVLNTEAFF. DNA for the CDR3: TGTGCCAGCAGCTTGGGCACAGGGGTCCTGAACACTGAAGCTTTCTTT.

V is TRBV30 and J is TRBJ2-3; TRBD2 aligns across 8 bases. Unmatched junction bases numbered 14, after V lost 4 bases and J lost 8 bases. The CDR3 totals 15 residues. CDR1 and CDR2 (germline): GTSNPN, SVGIG (reference sequence). CDR3 residues: CAWTSGGGPSGTQYF. The CDR3 nucleotides read TGTGCCTGGACCTCGGGGGGGGGCCCGAGCGGTACGCAGTATTTT.

J is TRBJ2-7 and V is TRBV12-3 or TRBV12-4; D is uncertain. Between the trimmed V and J ends, which lost 10 bases and 2 bases, there was a span of 3 bases. The CDR3 consists of 9 residues. The CDR3 here is CATTYEQYV. The CDR3 nucleotides are TGTGCCACAACCTACGAGCAGTACGTC.

The V gene is TRBV10-1, the J gene TRBJ2-7; 12 bases are a match to TRBD2. Trimming at V came to 3 bases and at J to 3 bases, leaving 3 bases not matched to a gene. Germline V gives CDR1 WNHNN, CDR2 SYGVQD (reference sequence). This CDR3 region has 15 residues. The CDR3 sequence is CASSEGLAGIYEQYF. The CDR3 DNA follows: TGCGCCAGCAGTGAAGGACTAGCGGGGATCTACGAGCAGTACTTC.

This clone was observed once. This chain joins TRBV29-1 and TRBJ1-2; 7 positions agree with TRBD1. This CDR3 spans 16 amino acids. The V gene's germline CDR1 is SQVTM and CDR2 ANQGSEA. With 3 bases clipped from V and 4 bases from J, the junction kept 14 bases outside the gene matches. The CDR3 DNA follows: TGCAGCGTTGACCAAGGACAGGACAATACGGGCTATGGCTACACCTTC. Its protein is CSVDQGQDNTGYGYTF.

This clone was counted only a few times. The J gene is TRBJ2-7, the V gene TRBV25-1; weak D call: TRBD2 (5 bases). CDR1 MGHDK and CDR2 SYGVNS come from the germline V gene. The CDR3 loop spans 14 amino acids. The V end was cut by 6 bases, the J end by 6 bases, with 18 bases between. DNA of the CDR3: TGTGCCAGCAGCCCTCAGCGGCCGCTCCCCGAGCAGTACTTC. Protein sequence: CASSPQRPLPEQYF.

This chain joins TRBV7-3 and TRBJ1-2, with 7 positions matching TRBD1. V lost 5 bases to trimming and J lost 4 bases; unmatched junction nucleotides: 13. Germline-derived CDR1 and CDR2 are SGHTA and FQGTGA. The CDR3 totals 16 residues. This CDR3 is CASSPNQGVGSYGYTF. CDR3 bases: TGTGCCAGCAGCCCTAATCAGGGGGTAGGGAGCTATGGCTACACCTTC.